Presented here are 29 T cell receptor beta chains from one specimen sequenced in a study of T-cell memory formation after mild COVID-19. Using its own MiXCR run on the 5' RACE reads, TCRdb lists one record per CDR3 protein. This table has just over 350,000 distinct CDR3 sequences, approximately 15% appearing once. The sequenced material came from PBMCs or a T cell subset sorted from them (not recorded which). Receptors originate from a man between 18 and 35 years old who had mild COVID-19 (a few samples of this study predate the infection). Cell type and time point are not known.

The genes are TRBV11-2 and TRBJ2-1, with TRBD2 matching 10 bases. This CDR3 spans 16 amino acids. The J segment lost 5 bases and the V segment lost 7 bases, leaving 11 bases of the junction unmatched. Germline V lookup: CDR1 SGHAT, CDR2 FQNNGV. CDR3 in amino acids: CASTSLLAGGNNEQFF. The DNA of the CDR3 is TGTGCCAGCACCTCCCTCTTAGCGGGGGGTAACAATGAGCAGTTCTTC.

This clonotype was seen many times. The rearrangement uses TRBV7-2 and TRBJ2-1; D gene ambiguous. The CDR3 totals 15 residues. Germline values: CDR1 SGHTA, CDR2 FQGNSA. Trimming removed 5 bases from V and 0 bases from J, with 11 bases in between. The CDR3 region has the DNA TGTGCCAGCAGCAGAGCCGGAAGCTCCTACAATGAGCAGTTCTTC. This translates into CASSRAGSSYNEQFF.

The J gene is TRBJ2-5, the V gene TRBV19, with D hard to call. The V and J ends lost 4 bases and 4 bases respectively, with 4 bases between them. This CDR3 contains 11 residues. Germline-derived CDR1 and CDR2 are LNHDA and SQIVND (reference sequence). The CDR3 DNA follows: TGTGCCAGTAGTACTCCAGAGACCCAGTACTTC. This gives the protein CASSTPETQYF.

This clonotype appeared many times. The J gene is TRBJ2-7, the V gene TRBV4-3; D may be TRBD2 (5 bases). Deletions cut 0 bases from V and 6 bases from J, with 9 bases between. CDR1 LGHNA and CDR2 YSLEER come from the germline V gene. This CDR3 region has 13 residues. The CDR3: CASSQEVRAEQYV. The CDR3, as DNA: TGCGCCAGCAGCCAAGAGGTGAGGGCCGAGCAGTACGTC.

This chain links TRBV2 with TRBJ2-5; D call uncertain. The CDR3 is 14 residues long. Germline CDR1 SNHLY, CDR2 FYNNEI. Trimming pared 0 bases from V and 5 bases from J, leaving 10 bases between. The CDR3 nucleotides read TGTGCCAGCAGTGAAGCCATCTCGCCGGAGACCCAGTACTTC. Its protein is CASSEAISPETQYF.

This clonotype was found a few times. The chain is built from TRBV15 and TRBJ1-2, with a tentative D call TRBD1 (6 bases). The V gene's germline CDR1 is LNHNV and CDR2 YYDKDF (reference sequence). With 4 bases removed from V and 8 bases from J, the gap between germline ends came to 20 bases. The CDR3 consists of 15 residues. CDR3 loop: CATSIGGRGDTGYTF. The CDR3 coding sequence is TGTGCCACCAGCATTGGAGGCAGGGGAGACACCGGCTACACCTTC.

This clonotype was recorded at least ten times. The chain recombines TRBV5-1 with TRBJ2-5; D not certain. Looked up from germline, CDR1 is SGHRS and CDR2 is YFSETQ. V was cut by 2 bases and J by 2 bases, with 4 bases left in between. This CDR3 is built from 12 residues. CDR3 DNA sequence: TGCGCCAGCAGCTTAACACAAGAGACCCAGTACTTC. Translation gives CASSLTQETQYF.

This clonotype showed up just a few times. The rearrangement links TRBV21-1 to TRBJ1-1; TRBD1 is the table's D call and was not checked against the DNA. TRBV21-1 is a pseudogene. CDR3 length: 16 amino acids. Written as DNA, the CDR3 is TGTGCCAGCAGCAAAATTGACAGGCAGAAGAACACTGAAGCTTTCTTT. It yields the protein CASSKIDRQKNTEAFF.

V and J are TRBV5-1 and TRBJ2-7; D gene unclear. The germline V gene has CDR1 SGHRS and CDR2 YFSETQ. The CDR3 runs to 12 residues. V shed 4 bases and J shed 6 bases, with 11 bases lying between them. The CDR3 loop reads CASSLGSGEQYF. CDR3 sequence (DNA): TGCGCCAGCAGCCTGGGCTCGGGCGAGCAGTACTTC.

This clonotype was found once. The rearrangement joins TRBV7-9 to TRBJ1-2; no definite D call. The CDR3 runs 12 residues. V lost 3 bases to trimming and J lost 9 bases, with 11 bases between them. Germline V gene lookup returns CDR1 SEHNR and CDR2 FQNEAQ (reference sequence). The CDR3, as DNA: TGTGCCAGCAGCTTCCTTAGCGGTAGCTACACCTTC. Its translation is CASSFLSGSYTF.

This clonotype turned up a few times. This sequence joins TRBV2 and TRBJ2-4; 10 bases align to TRBD1. The CDR3 runs 13 residues. Germline CDR1 reads SNHLY; CDR2 reads FYNNEI. V dropped 8 bases and J dropped 8; count of bases not matched to a gene: 6. The CDR3 coding sequence is TGTGCCAGCGGGGACAGGGGAATCGACATTCAGTACTTC. Amino acid sequence: CASGDRGIDIQYF.

The V gene is TRBV7-3, the J gene TRBJ2-1, with 9 bases identical to TRBD1. In germline, CDR1 is SGHTA, CDR2 FQGTGA. Trimming took 5 bases from V and 4 from J; bases not matched to a gene: 6. The CDR3 runs to 15 residues. The CDR3 DNA sequence: TGTGCCAGCAGCCTAAGACAGGGGGGATACAATGAGCAGTTCTTC. As protein: CASSLRQGGYNEQFF.

This chain links TRBV11-2 with TRBJ2-3, with D possibly matching TRBD2 (6 bases). The germline V and J ends were trimmed by 5 bases and 0 bases, with 15 bases remaining between them. This CDR3 has 16 residues. Germline V lookup: CDR1 SGHAT, CDR2 FQNNGV. In DNA, the CDR3 is TGTGCCAGCAGCCAAAAACGGGACTCAAGCACAGATACGCAGTATTTT. Amino acids: CASSQKRDSSTDTQYF.

The genes are TRBV6-5 and TRBJ2-5; 12 nucleotides match TRBD2. This CDR3 comprises 16 residues. CDR1 and CDR2 from the germline V gene are MNHEY and SVGAGI. V lost 8 bases, J lost 1 base, and 8 bases stayed unmatched. The CDR3 reads CASGGGLAGFQETQYF. For the CDR3, the DNA is TGTGCCAGCGGGGGTGGACTAGCGGGATTCCAAGAGACCCAGTACTTC.

This clonotype was found a few times. The chain combines TRBV7-2 with TRBJ2-5; 7 nucleotides agree with TRBD2. Germline-derived CDR1 and CDR2 are SGHTA and FQGNSA. The CDR3 is 16 residues long. The J segment lost 7 bases and the V segment lost 4 bases, leaving 15 bases of the junction unmatched. CDR3 loop: CASSSSSRSGRGTQYF. CDR3 nucleotides: TGTGCCAGCAGCTCATCCAGTCGGTCAGGGAGGGGGACCCAGTACTTC.

This sequence joins TRBV12-3 or TRBV12-4 and TRBJ2-1; 9 bases are a match to TRBD1. The CDR3 runs 15 residues. V lost 7 bases to trimming and J lost 4 bases; unmatched junction nucleotides: 8. CDR3 residues: CASIPGTGSYNEQFF. Here the CDR3 DNA reads TGTGCCAGCATACCCGGGACAGGGTCATACAATGAGCAGTTCTTC.

This clonotype was found a few times. This rearrangement joins TRBV4-1 to TRBJ2-3; 9 positions match TRBD2. V shed 4 bases, J shed 4 bases, and the junction held 12 bases outside the gene matches. The CDR3 is 17 amino acids. Germline loops: CDR1 MGHRA, CDR2 YSYEKL. The CDR3 region is CASSPESSGGLPDTQYF. For the CDR3, the DNA is TGCGCCAGCAGCCCGGAGAGTAGCGGGGGCCTCCCAGATACGCAGTATTTT.

The V gene is TRBV6-1, the J gene TRBJ2-7; D gene ambiguous. The CDR3 has 13 residues. Trimming shortened V by 6 bases and J by 4 bases, and 13 bases separated the two germline ends. Germline V CDR1 and CDR2: MNHNS, SASEGT. DNA of the CDR3: TGTGCCAGCAGGTCGGATGCAGCTTACGAGCAGTACGTC. It encodes CASRSDAAYEQYV.

The V and J genes are TRBV7-6 and TRBJ2-2, with D perhaps matching TRBD2 (5 bases). The V end was cut by 2 bases, the J end by 4 bases, with 14 bases between. Germline-derived CDR1 and CDR2 are SGHVS and FNYEAQ. This CDR3 contains 16 residues. CDR3 DNA sequence: TGTGCCAGCAGCTTACTATACGGGGTTGGCACCGGGGAGCTGTTTTTT. Translated: CASSLLYGVGTGELFF.

This clonotype was counted at least ten times. CDR3 in amino acids: CSARANTEAFF. The DNA of the CDR3 is TGCAGTGCTAGAGCGAACACTGAAGCTTTCTTT. The chain uses TRBV20-1 and TRBJ1-1; D unresolved. This CDR3 is 11 amino acids long. The ends were cut back, 1 base at V and 1 base at J, with 1 base in the middle. Germline V CDR1 and CDR2: DFQATT, SNEGSKA (reference sequence).

The rearrangement links TRBV19 to TRBJ1-1; 8 bases are a match to TRBD1. CDR1 is LNHDA, CDR2 SQIVND, per germline (reference sequence). With 7 bases clipped from V and 5 bases from J, the junction kept 12 bases outside the gene matches. There are 15 residues in the CDR3. In DNA, the CDR3 is TGTGCCAGTACGATAGCCAGGGGGCCATGGACTGAAGCTTTCTTT. Translated, it gives CASTIARGPWTEAFF.

The rearrangement links TRBV20-1 to TRBJ1-1, with 7 bases lining up with TRBD1. This CDR3 contains 15 residues. With 5 bases clipped from V and 7 bases from J, the junction kept 16 bases outside the gene matches. Germline CDR1 reads DFQATT; CDR2 reads SNEGSKA (reference sequence). The CDR3 protein is CSAAPTEGGKVEAFF. DNA of the CDR3: TGCAGTGCTGCACCGACCGAAGGGGGCAAGGTTGAAGCTTTCTTT.

This clonotype was seen many times. This chain links TRBV18 with TRBJ2-5; D is unclear. The germline V and J ends were trimmed by 3 bases and 3 bases, with 8 bases remaining between them. The germline gives CDR1 KGHSH, CDR2 LQKENI. The CDR3 sequence is 13 residues long. The chain's CDR3 is CASSPRVEETQYF. CDR3 coding DNA: TGTGCCAGCTCACCCCGGGTCGAAGAGACCCAGTACTTC.

This clonotype showed up just a few times. V gene TRBV5-1 combines with J gene TRBJ2-7; 9 bases fit TRBD1. CDR3 size: 15 residues. Germline V gene lookup returns CDR1 SGHRS and CDR2 YFSETQ. The V segment lost 3 bases and the J segment 6 bases; nucleotides outside the gene matches: 10. In nucleotides, the CDR3 is TGCGCCAGCAGCTCGTCACCGGGACAGGGATCCGAGCAGTACTTC. Protein product: CASSSSPGQGSEQYF.

The rearrangement links TRBV10-1 to TRBJ2-1, with a tentative D call TRBD2 (5 bases). Germline V CDR1 and CDR2: WNHNN, SYGVQD (reference sequence). The CDR3 is 13 amino acids. Trimming left V 2 bases short and J 10 bases short, with 12 bases between. CDR3 loop: CASSEPGLWEQFF. The CDR3 DNA reads as TGCGCCAGCAGTGAGCCCGGACTGTGGGAGCAGTTCTTC.

This chain connects TRBV5-1 to TRBJ1-3; D may be TRBD1 (5 bases). The CDR3 contains 14 residues. V dropped 4 bases and J dropped 1 base, with 9 bases sitting between them. CDR1 is SGHRS and CDR2 is YFSETQ in the germline V gene. The DNA for the CDR3 is TGCGCCAGCAGCCGAGGGGCTTCTGGAAACACCATATATTTT. Translating it yields CASSRGASGNTIYF.

This chain connects TRBV4-1 to TRBJ2-3, with D unresolved. Trimming cost V 5 bases and J 7 bases, with 19 bases left between them. Germline CDR1 MGHRA, CDR2 YSYEKL. The CDR3 has 15 amino acids. The CDR3 reads CASSSRQGVVNTQYF. The CDR3 DNA is TGCGCCAGCAGCTCCCGACAAGGCGTGGTGAATACGCAGTATTTT.

This clonotype was counted between two and nine times. The chain is built from TRBV10-3 and TRBJ2-7; 7 nucleotides agree with TRBD1. The length of the CDR3 is 13 residues. Germline V gives CDR1 ENHRY, CDR2 SYGVKD. The V and J ends lost 6 bases and 5 bases, in that order; junction bases with no gene match: 7. Written as DNA, the CDR3 is TGTGCCATCAGCTCCGGGACAGTAAACGAGCAGTACTTC. Translated: CAISSGTVNEQYF.

This clonotype was seen only a few times. The V and J genes are TRBV29-1 and TRBJ2-3; no clear D gene. The CDR3 runs to 13 residues. Looked up from germline, CDR1 is SQVTM and CDR2 is ANQGSEA. Trimming pared 8 bases from V and 5 bases from J, leaving 17 bases between. The DNA of the CDR3 is TGCAGCACCCGGGCCGGTACTTTAGATACGCAGTATTTT. Amino acid sequence: CSTRAGTLDTQYF.